The present entry profiles one T cell receptor beta chain with its context. The data derive from a study of beta chain features in type 1 diabetes. Expressed TCRB transcripts were sequenced because the isolated RNA had all been reverse transcribed beforehand. The method was immunoSEQ multiplex PCR; TCRdb's version includes in-frame clones alone and lacks a portion of them. The sample lists roughly 170,000 clones, about 13% seen once, with approximately 0.64% in the top ten. The germline V gene has CDR1 ENHRY and CDR2 SYGVKD. CDR3 length: 14 residues. The J segment lost 2 bases and the V segment lost 7 bases, leaving 4 bases of the junction unmatched.

The specimen was central memory CD4+ T cells from blood. V usage is TRBV10-3 and J usage is TRBJ1-5; TRBD1 matches at 8 bases. The TCR comes from a woman under 30 in good health. For the CDR3, the DNA is TGTGCCATCATCCAGGGACAGGGCAATCAGCCCCAGCATTTT. The encoded protein is CAIIQGQGNQPQHF.